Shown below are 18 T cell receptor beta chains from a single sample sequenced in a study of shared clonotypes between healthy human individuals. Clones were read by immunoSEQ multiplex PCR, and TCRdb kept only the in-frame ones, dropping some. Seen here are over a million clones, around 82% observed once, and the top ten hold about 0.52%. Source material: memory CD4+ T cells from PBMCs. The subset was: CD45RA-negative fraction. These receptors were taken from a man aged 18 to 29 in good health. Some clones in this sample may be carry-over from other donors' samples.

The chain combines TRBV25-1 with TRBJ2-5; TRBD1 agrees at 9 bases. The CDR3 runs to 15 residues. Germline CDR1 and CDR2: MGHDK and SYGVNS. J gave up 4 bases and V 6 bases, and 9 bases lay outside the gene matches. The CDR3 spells CASSTGTGYRETQYF. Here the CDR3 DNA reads TGTGCCAGCAGCACCGGGACAGGGTATAGAGAGACCCAGTACTTC.

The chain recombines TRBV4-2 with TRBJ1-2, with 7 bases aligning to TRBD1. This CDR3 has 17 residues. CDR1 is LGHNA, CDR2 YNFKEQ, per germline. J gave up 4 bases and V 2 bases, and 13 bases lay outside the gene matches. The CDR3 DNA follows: TGTGCCAGCAGCCAACCCACCTTCGAGGGACAGCTCTATGGCTACACCTTC. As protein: CASSQPTFEGQLYGYTF.

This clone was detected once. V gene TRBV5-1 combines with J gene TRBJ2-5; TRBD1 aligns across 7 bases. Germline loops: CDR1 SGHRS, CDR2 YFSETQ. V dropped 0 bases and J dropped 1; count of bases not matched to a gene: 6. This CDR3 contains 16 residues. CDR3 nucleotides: TGCGCCAGCAGCTTGGCCGGACAGGCACTCCAAGAGACCCAGTACTTC. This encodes CASSLAGQALQETQYF.

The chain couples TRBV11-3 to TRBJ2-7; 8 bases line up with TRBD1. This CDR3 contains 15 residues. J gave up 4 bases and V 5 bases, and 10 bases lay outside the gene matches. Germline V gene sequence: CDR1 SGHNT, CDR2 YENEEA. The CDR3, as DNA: TGTGCCAGCAGCCCAGGGGCAGGGGGCGCGTACGAGCAGTACTTC. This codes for CASSPGAGGAYEQYF.

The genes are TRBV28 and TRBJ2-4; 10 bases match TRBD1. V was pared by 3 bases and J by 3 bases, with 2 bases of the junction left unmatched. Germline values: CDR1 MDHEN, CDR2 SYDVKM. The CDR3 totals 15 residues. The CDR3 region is CASSFGTGVKNIQYF. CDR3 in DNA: TGTGCCAGCAGTTTCGGGACAGGGGTCAAAAACATTCAGTACTTC.

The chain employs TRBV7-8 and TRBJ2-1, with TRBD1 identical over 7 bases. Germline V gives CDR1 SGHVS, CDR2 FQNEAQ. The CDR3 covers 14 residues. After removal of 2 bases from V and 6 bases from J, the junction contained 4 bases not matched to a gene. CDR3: CASSLMGQSNEQFF. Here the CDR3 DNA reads TGTGCCAGCAGCTTAATGGGACAGTCCAATGAGCAGTTCTTC.

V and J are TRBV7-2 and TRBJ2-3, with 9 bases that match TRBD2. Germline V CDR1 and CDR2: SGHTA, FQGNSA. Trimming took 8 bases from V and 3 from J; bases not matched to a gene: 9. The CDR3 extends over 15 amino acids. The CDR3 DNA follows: TGTGCCAGCGGGCGGGAGGGAGGACGAACAGATACGCAGTATTTT. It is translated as CASGREGGRTDTQYF.

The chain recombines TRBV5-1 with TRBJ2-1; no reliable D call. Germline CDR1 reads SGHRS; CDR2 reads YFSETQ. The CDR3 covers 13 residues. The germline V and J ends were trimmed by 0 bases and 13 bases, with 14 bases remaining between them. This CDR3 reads CASSLEDRSTQFF. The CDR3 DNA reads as TGCGCCAGCAGCTTGGAGGACCGGAGTACCCAGTTCTTC.

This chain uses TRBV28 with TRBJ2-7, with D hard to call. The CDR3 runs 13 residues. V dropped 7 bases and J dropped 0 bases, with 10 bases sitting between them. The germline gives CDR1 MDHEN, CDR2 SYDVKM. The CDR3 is CASKVGSSYEQYF. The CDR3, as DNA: TGTGCCAGCAAGGTGGGGTCCTCCTACGAGCAGTACTTC.

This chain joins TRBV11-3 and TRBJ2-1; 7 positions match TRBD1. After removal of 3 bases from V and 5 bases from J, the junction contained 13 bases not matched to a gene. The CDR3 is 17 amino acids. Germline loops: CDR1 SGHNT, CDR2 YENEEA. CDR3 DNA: TGTGCCAGCAGCTTGGATTACCGTGGACAGGAGAACAATGAGCAGTTCTTC. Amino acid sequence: CASSLDYRGQENNEQFF.

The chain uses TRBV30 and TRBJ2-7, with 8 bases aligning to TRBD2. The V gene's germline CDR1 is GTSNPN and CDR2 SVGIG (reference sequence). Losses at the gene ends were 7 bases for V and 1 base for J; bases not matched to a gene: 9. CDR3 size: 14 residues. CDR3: CASLDGRGSYEQYF. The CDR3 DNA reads TGTGCCTCACTCGACGGGAGGGGATCCTACGAGCAGTACTTC.

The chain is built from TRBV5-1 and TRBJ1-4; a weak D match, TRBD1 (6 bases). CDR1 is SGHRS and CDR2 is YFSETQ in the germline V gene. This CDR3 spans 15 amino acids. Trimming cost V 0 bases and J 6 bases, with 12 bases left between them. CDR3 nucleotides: TGCGCCAGCAGCTTGGGATTGGGGGCGGATGAAAAACTGTTTTTT. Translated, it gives CASSLGLGADEKLFF.

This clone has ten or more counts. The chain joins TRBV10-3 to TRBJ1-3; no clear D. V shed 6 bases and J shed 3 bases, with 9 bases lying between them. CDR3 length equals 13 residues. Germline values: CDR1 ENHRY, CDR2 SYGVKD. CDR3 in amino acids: CAIRRDYGNTIYF. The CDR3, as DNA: TGTGCCATCAGACGGGATTATGGAAACACCATATATTTT.

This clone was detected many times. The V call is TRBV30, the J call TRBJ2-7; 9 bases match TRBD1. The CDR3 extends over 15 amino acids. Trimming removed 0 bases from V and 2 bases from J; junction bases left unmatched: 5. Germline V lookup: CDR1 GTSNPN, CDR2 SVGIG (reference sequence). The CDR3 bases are TGTGCCTGGAGTGTGGGGACAGGGAATCCCTACGAGCAGTACTTC. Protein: CAWSVGTGNPYEQYF. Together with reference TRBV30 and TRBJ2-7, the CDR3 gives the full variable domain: SQTIHQWPATLVQPVGSPLSLECTVEGTSNPNLYWYRQAAGRGLQLLFYSVGIGQISSEVPQNLSASRPQDRQFILSSKKLLLSDSGFYLCAWSVGTGNPYEQYFGPGTRLTVT.

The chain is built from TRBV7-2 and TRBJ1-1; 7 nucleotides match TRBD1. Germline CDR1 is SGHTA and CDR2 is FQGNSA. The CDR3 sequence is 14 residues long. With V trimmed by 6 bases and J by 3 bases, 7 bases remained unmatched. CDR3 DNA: TGTGCCAGCAGTCCCGACAGGGCAGACACTGAAGCTTTCTTT. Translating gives CASSPDRADTEAFF.

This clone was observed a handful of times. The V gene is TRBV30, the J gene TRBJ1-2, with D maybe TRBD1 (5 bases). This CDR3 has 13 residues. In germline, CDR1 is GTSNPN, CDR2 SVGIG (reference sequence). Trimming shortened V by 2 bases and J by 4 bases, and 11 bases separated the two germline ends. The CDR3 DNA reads TGTGCCTGGAGTCCGGGACGGTTCTATGGCTACACCTTC. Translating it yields CAWSPGRFYGYTF.

CDR3 bases: TGTGCCAGTAGCTTCGGACTAGCGGGAGTCGGGGAGCAGTACTTC. Protein: CASSFGLAGVGEQYF. The chain is built from TRBV19 and TRBJ2-7, with TRBD2 identical over 13 bases. Trimming took 6 bases from V and 7 from J; bases not matched to a gene: 9. Germline V CDR1 and CDR2: LNHDA, SQIVND (reference sequence). This CDR3 region has 15 residues.

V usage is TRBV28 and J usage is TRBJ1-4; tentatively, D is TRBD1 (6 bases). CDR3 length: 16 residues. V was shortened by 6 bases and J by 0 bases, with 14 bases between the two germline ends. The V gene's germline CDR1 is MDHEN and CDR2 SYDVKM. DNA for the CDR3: TGTGCCAGCAGCTACCACGGGGGCGCAACTAATGAAAAACTGTTTTTT. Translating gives CASSYHGGATNEKLFF.